The clone carrying this T cell receptor beta chain was seen just once. Antigen specificity is unknown. These data come from a study of OX40 agonist ivuxolimab in advanced cancers. Patients were ruled out by autoimmune disease history or systemic immunosuppression. This CDR3 is built from 16 residues. The J segment lost 0 bases and the V segment lost 0 bases, leaving 5 bases of the junction unmatched. Germline loops: CDR1 ENHRY, CDR2 SYGVKD. Study results and limitations: With doses of 0.1 to 3.0 mg/kg, CD4+ and CD8+ blood T cells had undergone clonal expansion by week 6.

TCRdb's table, derived via immunoSEQ multiplex PCR, lists solely in-frame clones and lacks some. This table holds approximately 63,000 clones, 79% found once. This material consisted of CD4+ or CD8+ T cells sorted from blood, taken in a trial of the OX40 agonist ivuxolimab. This clonotype was obtained from an adult with an advanced solid tumor such as melanoma, head and neck, liver or kidney cancer. This chain joins TRBV10-3 and TRBJ2-7; 7 bases line up with TRBD2. The CDR3 spells CAISESGGGSSYEQYF. The CDR3 bases are TGTGCCATCAGTGAGTCTGGGGGGGGGAGCTCCTACGAGCAGTACTTC.